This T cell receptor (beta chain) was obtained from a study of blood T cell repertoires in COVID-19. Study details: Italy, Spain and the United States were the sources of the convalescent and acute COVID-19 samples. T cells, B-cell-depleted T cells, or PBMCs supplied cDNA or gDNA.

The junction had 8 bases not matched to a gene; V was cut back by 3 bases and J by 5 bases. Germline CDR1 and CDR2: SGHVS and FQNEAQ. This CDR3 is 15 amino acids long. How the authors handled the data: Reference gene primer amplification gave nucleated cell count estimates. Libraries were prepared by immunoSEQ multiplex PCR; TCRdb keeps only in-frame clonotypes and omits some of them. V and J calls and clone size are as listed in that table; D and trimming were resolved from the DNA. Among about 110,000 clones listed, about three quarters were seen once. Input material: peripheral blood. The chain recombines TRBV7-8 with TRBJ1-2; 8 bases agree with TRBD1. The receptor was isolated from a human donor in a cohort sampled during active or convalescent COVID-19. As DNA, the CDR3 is TGTGCCAGCAGCTTCTCCGGGACAGGCATATATGGCTACACCTTC. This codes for CASSFSGTGIYGYTF.